The 17 T cell receptor beta chains presented below share a single source sample, sequenced in a study of shared clonotypes between healthy human individuals. Generated by immunoSEQ multiplex PCR, the TCRdb table keeps only in-frame clones and is missing some. The profile covers roughly 1,000,000 clones, with around 78% appearing a single time and approximately 0.5% taken by the ten largest. The sample comprised memory CD4+ T cells from PBMCs. Subset described: CD45RA-negative fraction. The receptors were gathered from a man aged 18 to 35 in good health. Some clones in this sample may be carry-over from other donors' samples.

This clone was detected only once. A single base separates this from a much larger clone, so it may be a read error. This chain joins TRBV5-1 and TRBJ2-3, with unresolved D. The ends were cut back, 1 base at V and 5 bases at J, with 5 bases in the middle. CDR1 SGHRS and CDR2 YFSETQ come from the germline V gene. The CDR3 is 12 residues long. CDR3 loop: CASSLNGDTQYF. The CDR3 nucleotides read TGCGCCAGCAGCTTGAACGGAGATACGCAGTATTTT.

There are a few counts of this clone. Additional DNA sequences in this sample encode the identical CDR3. This rearrangement joins TRBV4-1 to TRBJ1-5, with D perhaps matching TRBD1 (5 bases). Deletions cut 1 base from V and 3 bases from J, with 10 bases between. CDR1 is MGHRA and CDR2 is YSYEKL in the germline V gene. The CDR3 has 15 residues. This CDR3 reads CASSQGGGTNQPQHF. The CDR3 nucleotides are TGCGCCAGCAGCCAAGGAGGAGGGACCAATCAGCCCCAGCATTTT.

The chain combines TRBV5-4 with TRBJ2-7, with 7 bases that match TRBD1. The J segment lost 7 bases and the V segment lost 4 bases, leaving 5 bases of the junction unmatched. The CDR3 is 12 residues long. Per germline, CDR1 SGHNT and CDR2 YYREEE (reference sequence). CDR3 sequence: CASSPDRAEQYF. The DNA of the CDR3 is TGTGCCAGCAGCCCTGACAGGGCTGAGCAGTACTTC.

This chain uses TRBV7-2 with TRBJ2-2, with D tentatively TRBD1 (6 bases). The V end was cut by 1 base, the J end by 9 bases, with 15 bases between. Germline loops: CDR1 SGHTA, CDR2 FQGNSA. This CDR3 has 15 residues. In nucleotides, the CDR3 is TGTGCCAGCAGCTTAGTTGGTTCAGGGGACCGGGAGCTGTTTTTT. Amino acids: CASSLVGSGDRELFF.

The chain recombines TRBV11-2 with TRBJ2-7; 11 bases line up with TRBD2. Germline V gene lookup returns CDR1 SGHAT and CDR2 FQNNGV. This CDR3 spans 15 amino acids. The V and J ends lost 0 bases and 2 bases, in that order; junction bases with no gene match: 0. The CDR3 region is CASSLELAGAYEQYF. The CDR3 bases are TGTGCCAGCAGCTTAGAACTAGCGGGGGCCTACGAGCAGTACTTC. Together with reference TRBV11-2 and TRBJ2-7, the CDR3 gives the full variable domain: EAGVAQSPRYKIIEKRQSVAFWCNPISGHATLYWYQQILGQGPKLLIQFQNNGVVDDSQLPKDRFSAERLKGVDSTLKIQPAKLEDSAVYLCASSLELAGAYEQYFGPGTRLTVT.

Comment on this clone: This specimen includes other DNA sequences encoding the same CDR3. This chain connects TRBV15 to TRBJ2-5; D remains ambiguous. CDR3 length: 12 amino acids. V dropped 1 base and J dropped 5 bases, with 5 bases sitting between them. The germline V gene has CDR1 LNHNV and CDR2 YYDKDF (reference sequence). Here the CDR3 DNA reads TGTGCCACCAGCAGAGTTGGGGAGACCCAGTACTTC. This gives the protein CATSRVGETQYF.

This rearrangement joins TRBV6-6 to TRBJ2-1, with 7 positions matching TRBD2. CDR3 length: 16 residues. The germline V gene encodes CDR1 MNHNY and CDR2 SVGAGI (reference sequence). J was trimmed by 7 bases and V by 6 bases; bases with no gene match: 15. CDR3 loop: CASSWAAGVEKNEQFF. The CDR3 DNA sequence: TGTGCCAGCAGCTGGGCCGCGGGAGTAGAAAAGAATGAGCAGTTCTTC.

CDR3 bases: TGTGCCAGCAGTTATTCTACCAGGGGGGCAATTTACGAGCAGTACTTC. Protein: CASSYSTRGAIYEQYF. The chain couples TRBV7-2 to TRBJ2-7, with D perhaps matching TRBD1 (7 bases). Germline V gene sequence: CDR1 SGHTA, CDR2 FQGNSA. Between the trimmed V and J ends, which lost 6 bases and 4 bases, there was a span of 22 bases. CDR3 length equals 16 residues.

Comment on this clone: A junction end diverges from the germline sequence, so it may reflect a read error. The chain has TRBV7-3 and TRBJ2-3, with unresolved D. Germline V gene sequence: CDR1 SGHTA, CDR2 FQGTGA. The CDR3 extends over 11 amino acids. CDR3 in amino acids: CASSPGDTRYF. The DNA of the CDR3 is TGTGCCAGCAGCCCGGGTGATACGCGGTATTTT.

J is TRBJ1-2 and V is TRBV5-1, with a weak D call TRBD1 (6 bases). The CDR3 contains 14 residues. V lost 4 bases and J 7 bases, leaving 17 bases between the germline ends. The germline CDR1 and CDR2 sequences are SGHRS and YFSETQ. The CDR3 loop is CASSPEGGARGYTF. Written as DNA, the CDR3 is TGCGCCAGCAGCCCGGAGGGGGGGGCTCGTGGCTACACCTTC.

The rearrangement joins TRBV9 to TRBJ2-6; TRBD1 matches at 8 bases. V dropped 4 bases and J dropped 5; count of bases not matched to a gene: 14. CDR1 SGDLS and CDR2 YYNGEE come from the germline V gene. This CDR3 is 18 amino acids long. The CDR3 here is CASSQNKQGDRWANVLTF. The CDR3 DNA is TGTGCCAGCAGCCAAAATAAACAGGGGGATCGCTGGGCCAACGTCCTGACTTTC. Based on the CDR3 plus reference TRBV9 and TRBJ2-6, the full variable domain is DSGVTQTPKHLITATGQRVTLRCSPRSGDLSVYWYQQSLDQGLQFLIQYYNGEERAKGNILERFSAQQFPDLHSELNLSSLELGDSALYFCASSQNKQGDRWANVLTFGAGSRLTVL.

This chain connects TRBV5-8 to TRBJ2-7, with D perhaps matching TRBD1 (6 bases). The germline V gene encodes CDR1 SGHTS and CDR2 YDEGEE. CDR3 size: 14 residues. V lost 5 bases, J lost 1 base, and 13 bases lay in between. This chain's CDR3 is CASRFKGGSYEQYF. CDR3 coding DNA: TGTGCCAGCAGATTCAAAGGGGGTTCCTACGAGCAGTACTTC.

The chain combines TRBV4-1 with TRBJ2-5; no clear D gene. The V and J ends lost 4 bases and 2 bases respectively, with 11 bases between them. CDR3 length: 14 amino acids. Germline V CDR1 and CDR2: MGHRA, YSYEKL. The CDR3 bases are TGCGCCAGCAGCCGCCAGGCGACTCAAGAGACCCAGTACTTC. Translating it yields CASSRQATQETQYF.

This chain links TRBV12-1 with TRBJ2-7; the tabulated D call, TRBD2, remains unverified against the DNA. TRBV12-1 is a pseudogene segment. The CDR3 covers 16 residues. The CDR3 spells CASSFLGTSGMCEQYF. The CDR3 DNA is TGTGCCAGCAGCTTCCTAGGGACTAGCGGGATGTGCGAGCAGTACTTC.

V is TRBV4-1 and J is TRBJ1-2; D remains unclear. Germline values: CDR1 MGHRA, CDR2 YSYEKL. V lost 3 bases and J lost 1, with 12 bases in between. This CDR3 is 15 amino acids long. The CDR3 coding sequence is TGCGCCAGCAGCCAGCCCCTAGAGTTTAACTATGGCTACACCTTC. Its protein is CASSQPLEFNYGYTF.

This chain joins TRBV7-8 and TRBJ2-7, with 9 bases matching TRBD1. Germline values: CDR1 SGHVS, CDR2 FQNEAQ. The V and J ends lost 5 bases and 0 bases, in that order; junction bases with no gene match: 2. This CDR3 comprises 14 residues. DNA of the CDR3: TGTGCCAGCAGCCGACAGGGGGTCTCCTACGAGCAGTACTTC. Translation gives CASSRQGVSYEQYF.

This clone showed up just once. The genes are TRBV14 and TRBJ1-2; D call uncertain. The CDR3 covers 15 residues. CDR1 SGHDN and CDR2 FVKESK come from the germline V gene. The ends were cut back, 2 bases at V and 2 bases at J, with 12 bases in the middle. The DNA for the CDR3 is TGTGCCAGCAGCCAAATTTCGCGAGGGAACTATGGCTACACCTTC. It yields the protein CASSQISRGNYGYTF.